This T cell receptor (beta chain) was sequenced during a study of cytomegalovirus exposure and HLA in healthy donors. Study-wide results and caveats: Specificity for CMV antigens was confirmed in vitro for a few of the CMV-associated chains. The dataset shows that most TCR sequences were rare, while some public TCRs occurred in many donors.

Note on this clone: Its antigen is unidentified.

V lost 5 bases and J lost 1; bases outside the gene matches: 5. The CDR3 sequence is 15 residues long. Germline V lookup: CDR1 MDHEN, CDR2 SYDVKM. The data were produced by immunoSEQ multiplex PCR, yet TCRdb's version contains in-frame clones alone and is incomplete. The table includes approximately 98,000 clones, under 97% detected once. This TCR was sampled from a woman in her late teens or twenties in good health and CMV-seronegative. The chain carries TRBV28 and TRBJ2-3; TRBD2 agrees at 8 bases. Sequenced input: PBMCs. The CDR3 DNA is TGTGCCAGCAGTGAAAATAGCGGGGGCACAGATACGCAGTATTTT. This encodes CASSENSGGTDTQYF. Complete variable domain (other parts from reference TRBV28 and TRBJ2-3): DVKVTQSSRYLVKRTGEKVFLECVQDMDHENMFWYRQDPGLGLRLIYFSYDVKMKEKGDIPEGYSVSREKKERFSLILESASTNQTSMYLCASSENSGGTDTQYFGPGTRLTVL.